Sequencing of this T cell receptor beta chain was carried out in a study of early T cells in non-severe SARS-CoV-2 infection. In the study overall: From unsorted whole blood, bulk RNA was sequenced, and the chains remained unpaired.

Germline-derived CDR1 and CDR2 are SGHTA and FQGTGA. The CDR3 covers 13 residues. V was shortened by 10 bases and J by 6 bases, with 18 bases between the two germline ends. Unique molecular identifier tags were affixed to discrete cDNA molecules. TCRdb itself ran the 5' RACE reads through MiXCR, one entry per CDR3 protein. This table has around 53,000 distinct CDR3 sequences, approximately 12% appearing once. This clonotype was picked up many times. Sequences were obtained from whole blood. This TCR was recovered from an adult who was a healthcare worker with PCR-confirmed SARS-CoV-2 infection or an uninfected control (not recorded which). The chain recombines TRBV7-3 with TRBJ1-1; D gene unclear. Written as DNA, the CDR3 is TGTGCCATCCCAGGTACACAGTCCCCTGAAGCTTTCTTT. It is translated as CAIPGTQSPEAFF.